The 14 T cell receptor beta chains reported below all come from one sample, sequenced in a study of blood T cell repertoires in COVID-19. The data were produced by immunoSEQ multiplex PCR, yet TCRdb's version contains in-frame clones alone and is incomplete. The repertoire includes about 210,000 clones, about 83% of them detected once, and roughly 2.8% sits in the top ten. Input material: peripheral blood. All receptors come from a man between 45 and 60 years old with active or convalescent COVID-19.

This chain connects TRBV5-1 to TRBJ2-3; TRBD2 is a possible D gene (5 bases). With 2 bases removed from V and 1 base from J, the gap between germline ends came to 11 bases. CDR3 length equals 15 residues. Germline V gene lookup returns CDR1 SGHRS and CDR2 YFSETQ. The CDR3 bases are TGCGCCAGCAGCTTAATGGCCGGGGGCACAGATACGCAGTATTTT. As protein: CASSLMAGGTDTQYF. The full variable domain, with the rest looked up from reference TRBV5-1 and TRBJ2-3, is KAGVTQTPRYLIKTRGQQVTLSCSPISGHRSVSWYQQTPGQGLQFLFEYFSETQRNKGNFPGRFSGRQFSNSRSEMNVSTLELGDSALYLCASSLMAGGTDTQYFGPGTRLTVL.

This chain uses TRBV15 with TRBJ1-2; 9 bases align to TRBD1. Germline values: CDR1 LNHNV, CDR2 YYDKDF (reference sequence). The CDR3 contains 13 residues. With 1 base clipped from V and 6 bases from J, the junction kept 0 bases outside the gene matches. The CDR3 coding sequence is TGTGCCACCAGCAGAGGACAGGGGGATGGCTACACCTTC. Residues: CATSRGQGDGYTF.

This rearrangement joins TRBV5-1 to TRBJ2-6; TRBD1 agrees at 7 bases. The trim removed 3 bases at V and 0 bases at J, leaving 9 bases unmatched. The germline gives CDR1 SGHRS, CDR2 YFSETQ. The CDR3 is 18 residues long. The CDR3 protein is CASSYDRVGNSGANVLTF. The CDR3 DNA is TGCGCCAGCAGCTACGACAGGGTGGGAAACTCTGGGGCCAACGTCCTGACTTTC. Variable domain in full (rest from reference TRBV5-1 and TRBJ2-6): KAGVTQTPRYLIKTRGQQVTLSCSPISGHRSVSWYQQTPGQGLQFLFEYFSETQRNKGNFPGRFSGRQFSNSRSEMNVSTLELGDSALYLCASSYDRVGNSGANVLTFGAGSRLTVL.

This chain joins TRBV24-1 and TRBJ1-3, with D perhaps matching TRBD1 (5 bases). Germline V gives CDR1 KGHDR, CDR2 SFDVKD. V was clipped by 2 bases and J by 10 bases, with 17 bases between them. This CDR3 contains 15 residues. CDR3 region: CATSDCDSGIGTIYF. The CDR3 DNA sequence: TGTGCCACCAGTGATTGTGACAGTGGCATTGGGACCATATATTTT.

The V gene is TRBV9, the J gene TRBJ1-5, with D tentatively TRBD1 (5 bases). The germline V gene encodes CDR1 SGDLS and CDR2 YYNGEE. There are 18 residues in the CDR3. Deletions cut 5 bases from V and 4 bases from J, with 25 bases between. The CDR3 DNA follows: TGTGCCAGCAGAATAATGGGAACCCGGACATCAATGAATCAGCCCCAGCATTTT. It translates to CASRIMGTRTSMNQPQHF.

This chain links TRBV28 with TRBJ1-1, with 7 bases lining up with TRBD1. From germline, CDR1 is MDHEN and CDR2 SYDVKM. The CDR3 runs 13 residues. V lost 3 bases to trimming and J lost 7 bases; unmatched junction nucleotides: 5. The CDR3 bases are TGTGCCAGCAGTTTCCGCACAGGGGTTGAAGCTTTCTTT. Protein sequence: CASSFRTGVEAFF.

This chain joins TRBV2 and TRBJ2-3; 10 nucleotides line up with TRBD1. The CDR3 consists of 15 residues. J gave up 5 bases and V 4 bases, and 6 bases lay outside the gene matches. The germline gives CDR1 SNHLY, CDR2 FYNNEI. CDR3 amino acids: CASSARDRGIDTQYF. In DNA form, the CDR3 reads TGTGCCAGCAGTGCCAGGGACAGGGGAATAGATACGCAGTATTTT.

The chain carries TRBV27 and TRBJ1-2; tentatively, D is TRBD1 (6 bases). Trimming removed 5 bases from V and 4 bases from J, with 8 bases in between. CDR3 length: 12 amino acids. The germline V gene encodes CDR1 MNHEY and CDR2 SMNVEV (reference sequence). The CDR3 protein is CASSGGGYGYTF. The DNA of the CDR3 is TGTGCCAGCAGTGGGGGCGGCTATGGCTACACCTTC.

This chain uses TRBV19 with TRBJ1-2, with D maybe TRBD1 (6 bases). The V gene's germline CDR1 is LNHDA and CDR2 SQIVND (reference sequence). Trimming left V 5 bases short and J 0 bases short, with 10 bases between. This CDR3 has 14 amino acids. The CDR3 spells CASSGQLANYGYTF. CDR3 nucleotides: TGTGCCAGTAGTGGACAGTTAGCTAACTATGGCTACACCTTC.

The gene calls are TRBV18 and TRBJ1-3; 8 bases are shared with TRBD1. Trimming cost V 6 bases and J 4 bases; bases outside gene matches: 8. The CDR3 is made up of 15 amino acids. Germline V gene lookup returns CDR1 KGHSH and CDR2 LQKENI. This chain's CDR3 is CASSPYQGAGNTIYF. In DNA, the CDR3 is TGTGCCAGCTCGCCCTATCAGGGGGCCGGAAACACCATATATTTT.

This chain connects TRBV7-9 to TRBJ1-6, with TRBD1 matching over 8 bases. Looked up from germline, CDR1 is SEHNR and CDR2 is FQNEAQ (reference sequence). CDR3 length: 16 amino acids. Trimming cost V 5 bases and J 0 bases; bases outside gene matches: 3. CDR3 sequence reads: CASSRTGSSYNSPLHF. The CDR3 nucleotides are TGTGCCAGCAGCCGGACAGGGAGCTCCTATAATTCACCCCTCCACTTT.

This chain joins TRBV28 and TRBJ1-2; 7 bases map to TRBD1. The V segment lost 2 bases and the J segment 2 bases; nucleotides outside the gene matches: 5. The germline V gene encodes CDR1 MDHEN and CDR2 SYDVKM. The CDR3 runs 15 residues. This chain's CDR3 is CASSLLEGANYGYTF. The DNA of the CDR3 is TGTGCCAGCAGTTTACTGGAGGGGGCGAACTATGGCTACACCTTC.

The chain is built from TRBV28 and TRBJ1-1, with D possibly matching TRBD1 (5 bases). Trimming took 3 bases from V and 6 from J, leaving 14 bases between them. Germline assignment: CDR1 MDHEN and CDR2 SYDVKM. This CDR3 contains 14 residues. The CDR3 DNA reads as TGTGCCAGCAGTTTCCGGACAAACAGCCCTGAAGCTTTCTTT. This codes for CASSFRTNSPEAFF.

This clone was counted a single time. The genes are TRBV5-1 and TRBJ2-1; TRBD2 is a possible D gene (5 bases). Germline loops: CDR1 SGHRS, CDR2 YFSETQ. The CDR3 spans 13 residues. Trimming took off 4 bases at V and 7 bases at J, with 12 bases between the two ends. DNA for the CDR3: TGCGCCAGCAGCCCAGGACTCCAAAATGAGCAGTTCTTC. Protein: CASSPGLQNEQFF.